This paragraph covers one TCR beta chain sequence. The table came from immunoSEQ multiplex PCR; TCRdb's copy has only in-frame clones and leaves some out. The data hold 140,000 to 150,000 clones, with about 78% observed a single time. Trimming took 4 bases from V and 5 from J, leaving 21 bases between them. Germline assignment: CDR1 SGHRS and CDR2 YFSETQ. The CDR3 loop spans 16 amino acids. The sample comes from a study of cytotoxic CD8 clonotypes in ibrutinib-treated CLL. This sequence joins TRBV5-1 and TRBJ2-5; D possibly uses TRBD1 or TRBD2 (7 bases each). The material was PBMCs, obtained after 24 months of ibrutinib treatment. The sequence was obtained from a human donor with chronic lymphocytic leukemia. CDR3 bases: TGCGCCAGCAGCGTCTTAAACAGGGGTAGCGGGGAGACCCAGTACTTC. It translates to CASSVLNRGSGETQYF.